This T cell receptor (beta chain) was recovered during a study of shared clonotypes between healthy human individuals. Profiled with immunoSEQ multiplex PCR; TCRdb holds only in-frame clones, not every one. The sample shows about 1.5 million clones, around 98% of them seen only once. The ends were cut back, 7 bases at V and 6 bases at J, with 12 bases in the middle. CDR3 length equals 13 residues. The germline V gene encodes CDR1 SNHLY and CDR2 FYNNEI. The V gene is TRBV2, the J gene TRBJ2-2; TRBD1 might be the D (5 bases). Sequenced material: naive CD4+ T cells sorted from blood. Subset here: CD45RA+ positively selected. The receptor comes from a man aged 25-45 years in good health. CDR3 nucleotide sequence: TGTGCCAGCATCAGCCAGGGCTCCGGGGAGCTGTTTTTT. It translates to CASISQGSGELFF.